The 30 T cell receptor beta chains listed next were all sequenced from one sample in a study of T cells after yellow fever vaccination. Each CDR3 protein gets one entry after TCRdb re-called the 5' RACE reads with MiXCR. Here the sample spans 300,000 to 400,000 distinct CDR3 sequences, 7% to 9% being singletons. The sequences come from PBMCs, collected roughly 46 days after the first yellow fever vaccination. These receptors were taken from a man younger than 30 who received the YFV17D yellow fever vaccine.

This sequence joins TRBV5-1 and TRBJ2-2; D assignment may be TRBD1 or TRBD2 (5 bases each). The germline V gene encodes CDR1 SGHRS and CDR2 YFSETQ. The CDR3 contains 16 residues. V was trimmed by 1 base and J by 5 bases, leaving 15 bases between them. DNA of the CDR3: TGCGCCAGCAGCTTGTTAGGGACGCAGACGACCGGGGAGCTGTTTTTT. Amino acids: CASSLLGTQTTGELFF. The variable domain in full, completed from reference TRBV5-1 and TRBJ2-2, reads KAGVTQTPRYLIKTRGQQVTLSCSPISGHRSVSWYQQTPGQGLQFLFEYFSETQRNKGNFPGRFSGRQFSNSRSEMNVSTLELGDSALYLCASSLLGTQTTGELFFGEGSRLTVL.

The chain employs TRBV5-1 and TRBJ1-3; D gene unclear. The germline gives CDR1 SGHRS, CDR2 YFSETQ. The ends were cut back, 0 bases at V and 0 bases at J, with 10 bases in the middle. The CDR3 loop spans 16 amino acids. Here the CDR3 DNA reads TGCGCCAGCAGCTTGGCCGGGAGTATCTCTGGAAACACCATATATTTT. Residues: CASSLAGSISGNTIYF. The variable domain in full, completed from reference TRBV5-1 and TRBJ1-3, reads KAGVTQTPRYLIKTRGQQVTLSCSPISGHRSVSWYQQTPGQGLQFLFEYFSETQRNKGNFPGRFSGRQFSNSRSEMNVSTLELGDSALYLCASSLAGSISGNTIYFGEGSWLTVV.

The chain links TRBV11-2 to TRBJ2-3; 7 bases align to TRBD1. The ends lost 5 bases at V and 1 base at J; junction bases unmatched: 9. This CDR3 contains 16 residues. Germline V CDR1 and CDR2: SGHAT, FQNNGV. The CDR3 loop reads CASSPGTVGRTDTQYF. The CDR3 DNA reads as TGTGCCAGCAGCCCCGGGACAGTCGGTCGCACAGATACGCAGTATTTT.

This clonotype was observed a handful of times. This rearrangement joins TRBV6-2 or TRBV6-3 to TRBJ2-7; D not resolved. The CDR3 loop spans 10 amino acids. Germline V gene lookup returns CDR1 MNHEY and CDR2 SVGEGT. The V end was cut by 7 bases, the J end by 5 bases, with 6 bases between. CDR3 sequence reads: CASNRHEQYF. Here the CDR3 DNA reads TGTGCCAGCAACAGACACGAGCAGTACTTC.

This clonotype occurred a few times. CDR3 sequence reads: CSAAAGDYEQYF. CDR3 in DNA: TGCAGCGCGGCAGCGGGGGACTACGAGCAGTACTTC. This chain links TRBV29-1 with TRBJ2-7; 8 nucleotides align to TRBD2. The V gene end was trimmed by 7 bases and the J gene end by 3 bases; junction bases not matched to a gene: 5. CDR1 and CDR2 (germline): SQVTM, ANQGSEA. The CDR3 loop spans 12 amino acids.

This clonotype was seen a handful of times. This chain links TRBV5-1 with TRBJ2-6, with 7 bases aligning to TRBD1. There are 16 residues in the CDR3. V lost 3 bases, J lost 4 bases, and 7 bases stayed unmatched. CDR1 is SGHRS and CDR2 is YFSETQ in the germline V gene. The CDR3 DNA sequence: TGCGCCAGCAGCTACGACAGGGTTGGGGGGGCCAACGTCCTGACTTTC. This sequence encodes CASSYDRVGGANVLTF.

CDR3 DNA: TGCAGTGCCAACCCGCAGGGGTGGGAGACCCAGTACTTC. Translating it yields CSANPQGWETQYF. This chain uses TRBV20-1 with TRBJ2-5; D might be TRBD1 (6 bases). The CDR3 spans 13 residues. Per germline, CDR1 DFQATT and CDR2 SNEGSKA (reference sequence). Trimming removed 6 bases at V and 5 bases at J, with 16 bases between.

This clonotype has a handful of counts. The chain carries TRBV5-1 and TRBJ1-2, with D tentatively TRBD1 (6 bases). Per the germline V gene, CDR1 is SGHRS and CDR2 is YFSETQ. The CDR3 covers 14 residues. V lost 4 bases to trimming and J lost 4 bases, with 14 bases between them. The CDR3, as DNA: TGCGCCAGCAGCGGCGGGGGGACACCCTATGGCTACACCTTC. Its translation is CASSGGGTPYGYTF.

The V and J genes are TRBV3-1 and TRBJ1-2; possible D gene TRBD1, 5 bases. Germline V gives CDR1 LGHDT, CDR2 YNNKEL (reference sequence). The CDR3 extends over 18 amino acids. V lost 0 bases to trimming and J lost 3 bases, with 20 bases between them. The CDR3 loop reads CASSQDRGDSRPYYGYTF. CDR3 in DNA: TGTGCCAGCAGCCAAGACCGGGGGGACTCTCGACCTTACTATGGCTACACCTTC.

This clonotype was detected many times. The rearrangement links TRBV9 to TRBJ2-1; 12 bases agree with TRBD2. This CDR3 contains 16 residues. J was trimmed by 1 base and V by 7 bases; bases with no gene match: 6. Germline values: CDR1 SGDLS, CDR2 YYNGEE. CDR3: CASGGLAGRSYNEQFF. For the CDR3, the DNA is TGTGCCAGCGGGGGACTAGCGGGCCGGTCCTACAATGAGCAGTTCTTC.

J is TRBJ2-7 and V is TRBV5-5; tentatively, D is TRBD1 (6 bases). The CDR3 loop spans 15 amino acids. The germline V gene has CDR1 SGHKS and CDR2 YYEKEE (reference sequence). Deletions cut 0 bases from V and 5 bases from J, with 15 bases between. CDR3 bases: TGTGCCAGCAGCTTGGTTCAGGGGATATCAAACGAGCAGTACTTC. Translation: CASSLVQGISNEQYF.

The chain combines TRBV12-3 or TRBV12-4 with TRBJ2-1; a weak D match, TRBD2 (7 bases). Trimming removed 8 bases at V and 5 bases at J, with 13 bases between. There are 13 residues in the CDR3. The CDR3 sequence: CASRRGANNEQFF. Written as DNA, the CDR3 is TGTGCCAGCCGACGGGGGGCCAACAATGAGCAGTTCTTC.

This clonotype has a handful of counts. The chain recombines TRBV7-9 with TRBJ2-3; perhaps TRBD2 as D (5 bases). The V end lost 5 bases, the J end lost 4 bases, and 19 bases lay between the germline ends. The CDR3 runs 16 residues. Germline CDR1 SEHNR, CDR2 FQNEAQ (reference sequence). This chain's CDR3 is CASSPAARTVADTQYF. For the CDR3, the DNA is TGTGCCAGCAGCCCTGCAGCCAGGACTGTGGCAGATACGCAGTATTTT.

This chain connects TRBV7-2 to TRBJ2-1; a possible D gene is TRBD2 (6 bases). The germline V gene encodes CDR1 SGHTA and CDR2 FQGNSA. V gave up 5 bases and J gave up 9 bases, with 8 bases separating them. This CDR3 region has 11 residues. CDR3 bases: TGTGCCAGCAGCCAGACTAGTGAGCAGTTCTTC. Amino acid sequence: CASSQTSEQFF. Full variable domain (outside the CDR3, taken from reference TRBV7-2 and TRBJ2-1): GAGVSQSPSNKVTEKGKDVELRCDPISGHTALYWYRQSLGQGLEFLIYFQGNSAPDKSGLPSDRFSAERTGGSVSTLTIQRTQQEDSAVYLCASSQTSEQFFGPGTRLTVL.

This clonotype was recorded many times. The V gene is TRBV5-1, the J gene TRBJ2-5; no clear D gene. CDR3 length: 16 residues. V was cut by 2 bases and J by 1 base, with 15 bases left in between. CDR1 is SGHRS and CDR2 is YFSETQ in the germline V gene. Here the CDR3 reads CASSFSGGPIQETQYF. As DNA, the CDR3 is TGCGCCAGCAGCTTCTCGGGCGGACCAATCCAAGAGACCCAGTACTTC.

The rearrangement links TRBV9 to TRBJ2-1; D may be TRBD2 (7 bases). This CDR3 is 17 amino acids long. CDR1 and CDR2 (germline): SGDLS, YYNGEE. V shed 3 bases and J shed 0 bases, with 16 bases lying between them. The CDR3 DNA sequence: TGTGCCAGCAGCGAGGGCGGGGGCCTGAGCTCCTACAATGAGCAGTTCTTC. It codes for CASSEGGGLSSYNEQFF.

This clonotype was counted many times. The genes are TRBV10-3 and TRBJ2-2; D might be TRBD1 (5 bases). CDR1 and CDR2 from the germline V gene are ENHRY and SYGVKD. The CDR3 has 16 amino acids. Deletions cut 3 bases from V and 6 bases from J, with 17 bases between. Here the CDR3 reads CAISDPSRVMAGELFF. CDR3 in DNA: TGTGCCATCAGTGACCCCTCCAGGGTTATGGCCGGGGAGCTGTTTTTT.

The chain is built from TRBV19 and TRBJ1-1; D is undetermined. V was clipped by 0 bases and J by 11 bases, with 19 bases between them. CDR1 and CDR2 (germline): LNHDA, SQIVND (reference sequence). CDR3 length equals 15 residues. CDR3 sequence: CASSIDTARAGMAFF. Here the CDR3 DNA reads TGTGCCAGTAGTATAGATACGGCCCGGGCGGGGATGGCTTTCTTT.

The chain is built from TRBV7-2 and TRBJ1-5; possible D gene TRBD1, 6 bases. This CDR3 comprises 16 residues. V dropped 3 bases and J dropped 0 bases, with 12 bases sitting between them. Germline V gives CDR1 SGHTA, CDR2 FQGNSA. The chain's CDR3 is CASSLAGANSNQPQHF. The CDR3 nucleotides are TGTGCCAGCAGCTTGGCAGGGGCGAATAGCAATCAGCCCCAGCATTTT.

The J gene is TRBJ2-1, the V gene TRBV18; no firm D call. V was pared by 1 base and J by 3 bases, with 10 bases between. Germline V gives CDR1 KGHSH, CDR2 LQKENI. The CDR3 has 15 residues. CDR3: CASSPRQKDYNEQFF. The CDR3 coding sequence is TGTGCCAGCTCACCACGGCAAAAAGACTACAATGAGCAGTTCTTC.

The chain joins TRBV6-2 or TRBV6-3 to TRBJ2-2, with D perhaps assigned TRBD1 or TRBD2 (5 bases each). The V end lost 8 bases, the J end lost 5 bases, and 15 bases lay between the germline ends. This CDR3 is 14 amino acids long. CDR1 and CDR2 from the germline V gene are MNHEY and SVGEGT. The CDR3 coding sequence is TGTGCCAGCGAGGGGCAGCTTTTAACCGGGGAGCTGTTTTTT. Encoded protein: CASEGQLLTGELFF.

This rearrangement joins TRBV18 to TRBJ2-5; 10 bases are shared with TRBD1. The J segment lost 5 bases and the V segment lost 8 bases, leaving 5 bases of the junction unmatched. The germline gives CDR1 KGHSH, CDR2 LQKENI. The CDR3 loop spans 13 amino acids. CDR3 bases: TGTGCCAGCCGGGACAGGGGTTGGGAGACCCAGTACTTC. Translating gives CASRDRGWETQYF.

In its sample, this clonotype was seen a few times. The gene calls are TRBV15 and TRBJ1-2; D not resolved. The CDR3 spans 16 residues. The ends were cut back, 0 bases at V and 0 bases at J, with 11 bases in the middle. Per germline, CDR1 LNHNV and CDR2 YYDKDF (reference sequence). CDR3 sequence: CATSRDLRSPNYGYTF. The CDR3 region has the DNA TGTGCCACCAGCAGAGATCTGAGGAGTCCTAACTATGGCTACACCTTC.

The rearrangement uses TRBV12-3 or TRBV12-4 and TRBJ1-1, with unresolved D. The CDR3 spans 13 residues. Trimming removed 5 bases from V and 4 bases from J, with 11 bases in between. For the CDR3, the DNA is TGTGCCAGCAGTCCGTCTTCGGGCACTGAAGCTTTCTTT. Translated, it gives CASSPSSGTEAFF.

This clonotype turned up a few times. The V and J genes are TRBV4-1 and TRBJ2-1; TRBD2 aligns across 12 bases. With 3 bases clipped from V and 7 bases from J, the junction kept 7 bases outside the gene matches. Looked up from germline, CDR1 is MGHRA and CDR2 is YSYEKL. The CDR3 totals 16 residues. CDR3 sequence: CASSQASGGALNEQFF. CDR3 coding DNA: TGCGCCAGCAGCCAGGCTAGCGGGGGGGCTTTAAATGAGCAGTTCTTC.

This chain links TRBV28 with TRBJ2-6, with TRBD2 as a possible D gene (5 bases). CDR1 and CDR2 from the germline V gene are MDHEN and SYDVKM. This CDR3 is 17 amino acids long. Trimming cost V 5 bases and J 3 bases, with 17 bases left between them. The CDR3 bases are TGTGCCAGCAGTCTCGGTCGGCACGGGGTTGGGGCCAACGTCCTGACTTTC. Its protein is CASSLGRHGVGANVLTF.

The rearrangement joins TRBV12-3 or TRBV12-4 to TRBJ2-2, with D possibly TRBD2 on 5 matching bases. CDR3 length: 15 amino acids. Trimming pared 3 bases from V and 4 bases from J, leaving 12 bases between. This CDR3 is CASSFGRATTGELFF. CDR3 sequence (DNA): TGTGCCAGCAGTTTTGGGAGAGCGACCACCGGGGAGCTGTTTTTT.

V usage is TRBV12-3 or TRBV12-4 and J usage is TRBJ1-6; 12 bases agree with TRBD1. The CDR3 totals 14 residues. The ends lost 6 bases at V and 14 bases at J; junction bases unmatched: 8. The CDR3 DNA sequence: TGTGCCAGCAGCCGGGACAGGGGGCTTGGGGCCCTCCACTTT. This sequence encodes CASSRDRGLGALHF.

This clonotype was counted a few times. The CDR3 here is CASSFRTGGTGELFF. In DNA, the CDR3 is TGTGCCAGCAGTTTTCGGACAGGGGGCACCGGGGAGCTGTTTTTT. The chain employs TRBV25-1 and TRBJ2-2; 10 nucleotides align to TRBD1. V gave up 5 bases and J gave up 4 bases; unmatched junction bases: 4. This CDR3 comprises 15 residues. The germline gives CDR1 MGHDK, CDR2 SYGVNS.

This clonotype showed up just a few times. CDR3: CASSQAWQGYNEQFF. DNA of the CDR3: TGCGCCAGCAGCCAAGCATGGCAGGGCTACAATGAGCAGTTCTTC. This sequence joins TRBV4-3 and TRBJ2-1; tentatively, D is TRBD1 (5 bases). The CDR3 is 15 residues long. Germline-derived CDR1 and CDR2 are LGHNA and YSLEER. Trimming removed 1 base at V and 3 bases at J, with 10 bases between.